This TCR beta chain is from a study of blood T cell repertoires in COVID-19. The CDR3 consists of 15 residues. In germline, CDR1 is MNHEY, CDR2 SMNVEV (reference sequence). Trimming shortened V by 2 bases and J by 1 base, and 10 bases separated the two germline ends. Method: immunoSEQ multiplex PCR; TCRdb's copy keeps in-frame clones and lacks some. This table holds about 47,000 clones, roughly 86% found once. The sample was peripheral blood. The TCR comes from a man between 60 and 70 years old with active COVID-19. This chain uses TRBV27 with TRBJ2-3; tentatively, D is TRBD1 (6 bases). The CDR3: CASSLVYRGTDTQYF. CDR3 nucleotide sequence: TGTGCCAGCAGTTTAGTGTACAGGGGCACAGATACGCAGTATTTT.